This T cell receptor beta chain was captured in a study of T-cell memory formation after mild COVID-19. Study as a whole: Largely donor-specific sequence clusters came from a couple of donors. Study-wide points: Among contracting clones, CD4+ were mainly CM/EM and CD8+ enriched in EMRA. Pre-infection memory harbored some responding clones, suggesting cross-reactive memory joined.

CDR3 size: 14 residues. Germline-derived CDR1 and CDR2 are SGHDN and FVKESK. V lost 1 base, J lost 4 bases, and 10 bases lay in between. TCRdb used MiXCR to reprocess the 5' RACE reads, holding one entry per CDR3 protein. The repertoire holds under 250,000 distinct CDR3 sequences, 15% seen once, with 2% to 2.5% in the top ten. This clonotype was counted many times. What it recognizes is unknown. The sample taken for sequencing was PBMCs or a T cell subset sorted from them (not recorded which). The chain couples TRBV14 to TRBJ2-5; D remains ambiguous. The TCR comes from an adult woman who had mild COVID-19 (a few samples of this study predate the infection). Cell type and time point are not known. CDR3 amino acids: CASSQGWVLETQYF. Written as DNA, the CDR3 is TGTGCCAGCAGCCAAGGATGGGTATTAGAGACCCAGTACTTC.